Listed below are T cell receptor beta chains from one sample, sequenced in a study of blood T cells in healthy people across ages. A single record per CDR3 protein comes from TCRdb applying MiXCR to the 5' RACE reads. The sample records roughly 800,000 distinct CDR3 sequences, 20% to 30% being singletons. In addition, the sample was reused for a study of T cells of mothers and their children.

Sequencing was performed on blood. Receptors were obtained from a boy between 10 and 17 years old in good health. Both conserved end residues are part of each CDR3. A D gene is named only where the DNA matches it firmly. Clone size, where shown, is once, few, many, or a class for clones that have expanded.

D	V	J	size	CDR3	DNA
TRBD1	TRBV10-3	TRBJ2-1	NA	CAIRPGQGSPGELMEQFF	TGTGCCATCAGGCCGGGACAGGGGTCCCCGGGGGAATTAATGGAGCAGTTCTTC
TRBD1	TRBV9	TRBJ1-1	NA	CSSSQLDRAGGTEAFF	TGTTCCAGCAGCCAACTCGACAGGGCGGGAGGCACTGAAGCTTTCTTT
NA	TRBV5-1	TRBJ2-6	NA	CASSPSGVSGANVLTF	TGCGCCAGCAGCCCATCTGGGGTCTCTGGGGCCAACGTCCTGACTTTC
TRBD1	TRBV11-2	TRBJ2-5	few	CASSPWDSPQETQYF	TGTGCCAGCAGCCCGTGGGACAGCCCTCAAGAGACCCAGTACTTC
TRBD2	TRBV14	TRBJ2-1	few	CASSRFGGAHNEQFF	TGTGCCAGCAGCCGATTCGGGGGGGCACACAATGAGCAGTTCTTC
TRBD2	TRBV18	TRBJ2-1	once	CASSQQSGARNEQFF	TGTGCCAGCTCACAACAAAGCGGGGCCCGCAATGAGCAGTTCTTC
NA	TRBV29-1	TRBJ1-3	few	CSVEGSGGGNTIYF	TGCAGCGTTGAAGGTAGCGGGGGTGGAAACACCATATATTTT
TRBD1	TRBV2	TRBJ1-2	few	CATRTGDNYGYTF	TGTGCCACTCGGACAGGGGATAACTATGGCTACACCTTC
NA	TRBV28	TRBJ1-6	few	CASTLRGPPSSYNSPLHF	TGTGCCAGCACCCTACGGGGACCCCCGAGCTCCTATAATTCACCCCTCCACTTT
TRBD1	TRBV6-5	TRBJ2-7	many	CASHPGGTYEQYF	TGTGCCTCACACCCAGGGGGAACCTACGAGCAGTACTTC
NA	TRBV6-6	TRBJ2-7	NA	CASSDPSSYEQYF	TGTGCCAGCAGTGACCCGAGCTCCTACGAGCAGTACTTC
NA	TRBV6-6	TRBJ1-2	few	CASSYSDRVLHYGYTF	TGTGCCAGCAGTTACTCGGATAGGGTCTTACACTATGGCTACACCTTC
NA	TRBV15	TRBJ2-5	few	CATSSRDGGTQYF	TGTGCCACCAGCAGCAGAGATGGGGGGACCCAGTACTTC
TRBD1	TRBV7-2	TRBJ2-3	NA	CASSDDRESTDTQYF	TGTGCCAGCAGTGACGACAGGGAGAGCACAGATACGCAGTATTTT
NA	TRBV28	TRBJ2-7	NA	CASSFKSYEQYF	TGTGCCAGCAGTTTCAAGTCCTACGAGCAGTACTTC
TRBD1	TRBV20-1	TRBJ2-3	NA	CSARDRTGYVTDTQYF	TGCAGTGCTAGAGATCGGACAGGGTATGTGACTGATACGCAGTATTTT
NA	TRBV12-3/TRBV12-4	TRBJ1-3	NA	CASSYFAGSTIYF	TGTGCCAGCAGTTATTTCGCTGGAAGCACCATATATTTT
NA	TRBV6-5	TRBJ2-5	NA	CASSADRVETQYF	TGTGCCAGCAGTGCGGACAGAGTAGAGACCCAGTACTTC
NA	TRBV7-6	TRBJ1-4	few	CASRPWTGTNEKLFF	TGTGCCAGCCGCCCATGGACGGGGACGAATGAAAAACTGTTTTTT
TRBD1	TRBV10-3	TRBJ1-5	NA	CAISAGGWFYQPQHF	TGTGCCATCAGTGCAGGGGGTTGGTTTTATCAGCCCCAGCATTTT
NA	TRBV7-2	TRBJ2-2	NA	CASNLAAFGELFF	TGTGCCAGCAACTTAGCCGCCTTCGGGGAGCTGTTTTTT
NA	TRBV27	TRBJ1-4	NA	CASREPLNEKLFF	TGTGCCAGCCGGGAACCCCTTAATGAAAAACTGTTTTTT